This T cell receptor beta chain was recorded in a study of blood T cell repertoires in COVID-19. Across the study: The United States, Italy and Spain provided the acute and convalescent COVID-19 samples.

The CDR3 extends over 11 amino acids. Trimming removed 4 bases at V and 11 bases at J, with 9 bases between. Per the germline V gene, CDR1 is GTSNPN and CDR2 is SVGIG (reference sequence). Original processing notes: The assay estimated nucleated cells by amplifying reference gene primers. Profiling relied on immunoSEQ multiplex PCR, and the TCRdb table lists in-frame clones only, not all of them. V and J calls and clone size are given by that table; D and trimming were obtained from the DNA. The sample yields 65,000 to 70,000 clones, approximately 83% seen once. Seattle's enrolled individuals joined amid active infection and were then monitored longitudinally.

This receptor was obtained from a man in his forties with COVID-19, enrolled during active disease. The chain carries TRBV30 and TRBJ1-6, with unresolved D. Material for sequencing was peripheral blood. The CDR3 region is CAWTNGAPLHF. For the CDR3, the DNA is TGTGCCTGGACGAACGGAGCACCCCTCCACTTT.